These 22 T cell receptor beta chains were sequenced from one sample in a study of T cell responses to AZD1222 COVID-19 vaccine. The repertoire was sequenced with immunoSEQ multiplex PCR; TCRdb's copy has only in-frame clones and lacks some. The sample contains around 140,000 clones, roughly nine tenths of which appear only once. The sample here was peripheral blood, taken 28 days after the second AZD1222 dose. The receptors were sampled from an adult who received the AZD1222 COVID-19 vaccine.

The rearrangement joins TRBV2 to TRBJ2-4; 10 nucleotides line up with TRBD1. V lost 6 bases, J lost 1 base, and 9 bases stayed unmatched. There are 17 residues in the CDR3. CDR1 and CDR2 from the germline V gene are SNHLY and FYNNEI. The CDR3 sequence: CASRFRQGALAKNIQYF. In DNA, the CDR3 is TGTGCCAGCAGATTCCGACAGGGGGCGCTGGCCAAAAACATTCAGTACTTC.

The CDR3 here is CATSDSARAYGYTF. In DNA, the CDR3 is TGTGCCACCAGTGATTCGGCCAGGGCCTATGGCTACACCTTC. The chain combines TRBV24-1 with TRBJ1-2; a weak D match, TRBD1 (5 bases). V was pared by 2 bases and J by 4 bases, with 10 bases between. The CDR3 contains 14 residues. Germline V gives CDR1 KGHDR, CDR2 SFDVKD.

The J gene is TRBJ2-7, the V gene TRBV6-5; perhaps D is TRBD1 or TRBD2 (5 bases each). The V and J ends lost 5 bases and 10 bases respectively, with 21 bases between them. The germline gives CDR1 MNHEY, CDR2 SVGAGI. CDR3 length: 14 residues. In DNA form, the CDR3 reads TGTGCCAGCAGTCGTATGACGGGGCCCTTCGATCAGTACGTC. It yields the protein CASSRMTGPFDQYV.

The chain uses TRBV18 and TRBJ1-2; D remains ambiguous. This CDR3 has 13 amino acids. Germline lookup yields CDR1 KGHSH and CDR2 LQKENI. Between the trimmed V and J ends, which lost 1 base and 6 bases, there was a span of 9 bases. The CDR3 nucleotides are TGTGCCAGCTCACCACAGGGTGATCATGGCTACACCTTC. Protein sequence: CASSPQGDHGYTF.

This clone was seen a few times. The CDR3 loop reads CASSPSGDEGDIQYF. The CDR3 DNA reads as TGTGCCAGCAGCCCCTCAGGGGACGAAGGGGACATTCAGTACTTC. The genes are TRBV7-6 and TRBJ2-4, with a possible D match to TRBD1 (6 bases). V was trimmed by 5 bases and J by 8 bases, leaving 19 bases between them. Germline CDR1 reads SGHVS; CDR2 reads FNYEAQ. The CDR3 is 15 amino acids.

This chain links TRBV25-1 with TRBJ1-4, with a weak D call TRBD1 (6 bases). The germline V and J ends were trimmed by 6 bases and 6 bases, with 14 bases remaining between them. Germline V gene lookup returns CDR1 MGHDK and CDR2 SYGVNS. The length of the CDR3 is 14 residues. CDR3 loop: CASRGTLGDEKLFF. CDR3 sequence (DNA): TGTGCCAGCAGAGGGACACTAGGGGATGAAAAACTGTTTTTT.

This chain uses TRBV19 with TRBJ2-5, with 14 bases matching TRBD2. J was trimmed by 4 bases and V by 3 bases; bases with no gene match: 4. The CDR3 is made up of 16 amino acids. CDR1 is LNHDA and CDR2 is SQIVND in the germline V gene (reference sequence). In DNA form, the CDR3 reads TGTGCCAGTAGTATTAGGGGGACTAGCGGGAGAGAGACCCAGTACTTC. This translates into CASSIRGTSGRETQYF.

V is TRBV12-5 and J is TRBJ2-6; D is unclear. Germline V CDR1 and CDR2: LGHNT, FRNRAP. The germline V and J ends were trimmed by 0 bases and 4 bases, with 19 bases remaining between them. The length of the CDR3 is 19 residues. CDR3 in amino acids: CASGLVLERLGTGANVLTF. CDR3 coding DNA: TGTGCTAGTGGTTTGGTACTGGAACGCCTTGGCACCGGGGCCAACGTCCTGACTTTC.

V gene TRBV6-7 combines with J gene TRBJ1-2, with D uncertain. TRBV6-7 is noted as an ORF with a role that remains uncertain. The V gene lost 6 bases and the J gene lost 5 bases, with 16 bases spanning the gap. The CDR3 loop spans 14 amino acids. The CDR3 reads CASSPPWVRYGYTF. The CDR3 region has the DNA TGTGCCAGCAGCCCGCCTTGGGTGAGATATGGCTACACCTTC.

CDR3 nucleotide sequence: TGTGCCAGCAGCTTAGGCTTACAGGGAGGCCGCGTCGGGACCCAGTACTTC. Protein: CASSLGLQGGRVGTQYF. This chain uses TRBV13 with TRBJ2-5; D may be TRBD1 or TRBD2 (6 bases each). From germline, CDR1 is PRHDT and CDR2 FYEKMQ (reference sequence). This CDR3 comprises 17 residues. V lost 0 bases and J 7 bases, leaving 21 bases between the germline ends.

The chain joins TRBV13 to TRBJ2-1; 9 bases agree with TRBD2. CDR3 length equals 14 residues. Germline trimming cut 4 bases from V and 8 bases from J; bases unmatched to any gene: 6. Per germline, CDR1 PRHDT and CDR2 FYEKMQ (reference sequence). The CDR3 region is CASSSTSGVHEQFF. CDR3 nucleotide sequence: TGTGCCAGCAGCTCGACTAGCGGAGTGCATGAGCAGTTCTTC. Full variable domain (outside the CDR3, taken from reference TRBV13 and TRBJ2-1): AAGVIQSPRHLIKEKRETATLKCYPIPRHDTVYWYQQGPGQDPQFLISFYEKMQSDKGSIPDRFSAQQFSDYHSELNMSSLELGDSALYFCASSSTSGVHEQFFGPGTRLTVL.

The chain is built from TRBV6-5 and TRBJ1-6; D gene unclear. CDR1 is MNHEY and CDR2 is SVGAGI in the germline V gene. Trimming left V 6 bases short and J 6 bases short, with 6 bases between. The CDR3 loop spans 12 amino acids. The CDR3 nucleotides read TGTGCCAGCAGCCGGGGTAATTCACCCCTCCACTTT. Protein: CASSRGNSPLHF.

This sequence joins TRBV30 and TRBJ1-2, with 9 bases fitting TRBD1. The CDR3 extends over 15 amino acids. Germline V gene sequence: CDR1 GTSNPN, CDR2 SVGIG (reference sequence). Germline trimming cut 2 bases from V and 0 bases from J; bases unmatched to any gene: 4. The CDR3 DNA reads as TGTGCCTGGAGTACCAGACAGGGGGCTAACTATGGCTACACCTTC. As protein: CAWSTRQGANYGYTF.

This chain connects TRBV2 to TRBJ2-1; tentative D call: TRBD2 (5 bases). Germline CDR1 SNHLY, CDR2 FYNNEI. The ends were cut back, 1 base at V and 6 bases at J, with 7 bases in the middle. The CDR3 is 13 amino acids. As DNA, the CDR3 is TGTGCCAGCAGTGAAGGGCTAGCCAATGAGCAGTTCTTC. It specifies CASSEGLANEQFF.

The chain employs TRBV7-9 and TRBJ2-1, with 10 bases that match TRBD2. This CDR3 comprises 15 residues. Trimming cost V 5 bases and J 8 bases; bases outside gene matches: 9. Germline-derived CDR1 and CDR2 are SEHNR and FQNEAQ (reference sequence). CDR3 residues: CASSHGLAGAHEQFF. The CDR3 nucleotides are TGTGCCAGCAGCCACGGCCTAGCGGGAGCACATGAGCAGTTCTTC.

The CDR3: CASSNSLGVNYGYTF. In DNA, the CDR3 is TGTGCCAGTAGTAATTCGCTGGGGGTAAACTATGGCTACACCTTC. This chain connects TRBV19 to TRBJ1-2, with D possibly TRBD1 on 5 matching bases. The germline gives CDR1 LNHDA, CDR2 SQIVND (reference sequence). Trimming cost V 4 bases and J 2 bases, with 14 bases left between them. This CDR3 comprises 15 residues.

The chain employs TRBV2 and TRBJ2-7, with TRBD1 as a possible D gene (5 bases). CDR1 and CDR2 from the germline V gene are SNHLY and FYNNEI. This CDR3 has 13 amino acids. V lost 5 bases and J lost 2, with 10 bases in between. This chain's CDR3 is CASSRTNAYEQYV. In DNA, the CDR3 is TGTGCCAGCAGTCGGACAAACGCCTACGAGCAGTACGTC.

The chain recombines TRBV27 with TRBJ2-3; TRBD2 agrees at 8 bases. The CDR3 extends over 17 amino acids. From germline, CDR1 is MNHEY and CDR2 SMNVEV (reference sequence). With 6 bases clipped from V and 3 bases from J, the junction kept 14 bases outside the gene matches. CDR3 DNA sequence: TGTGCCAGCAGCTCCCTACTAAGCGGGAGAGGGACAGATACGCAGTATTTT. Residues: CASSSLLSGRGTDTQYF.

The V and J genes are TRBV5-5 and TRBJ1-5; no definite D call. Germline V gene sequence: CDR1 SGHKS, CDR2 YYEKEE (reference sequence). Trimming removed 2 bases at V and 5 bases at J, with 5 bases between. The CDR3 is 12 residues long. The CDR3 DNA reads TGTGCCAGCAGCTTATACGATCAGCCCCAGCATTTT. This gives the protein CASSLYDQPQHF.

The chain joins TRBV28 to TRBJ2-7; D unresolved. V lost 6 bases and J lost 4, with 10 bases in between. The CDR3 contains 12 residues. Germline-derived CDR1 and CDR2 are MDHEN and SYDVKM. The DNA of the CDR3 is TGTGCCAGCAGCTCCTGGTTGTACGAGCAGTACGTC. It specifies CASSSWLYEQYV.

The gene calls are TRBV6-5 and TRBJ2-7; tentatively, D is TRBD1 (6 bases). V lost 8 bases and J lost 7, with 12 bases in between. Germline V gives CDR1 MNHEY, CDR2 SVGAGI. This CDR3 comprises 11 residues. CDR3 bases: TGTGCCAGCCTGTGGGGGCGGGAGCAGTACGTC. Translating gives CASLWGREQYV.

This clone has only one observation. The chain carries TRBV2 and TRBJ2-1; D might be TRBD1 (5 bases). The CDR3 is 12 amino acids. Germline V gene lookup returns CDR1 SNHLY and CDR2 FYNNEI. V was cut by 8 bases and J by 8 bases, with 13 bases left in between. The CDR3 protein is CASSLKGYEQFF. The CDR3 bases are TGTGCCAGCTCCCTTAAGGGGTATGAGCAGTTCTTC. Filled out from reference TRBV2 and TRBJ2-1, the complete variable domain reads EPEVTQTPSHQVTQMGQEVILRCVPISNHLYFYWYRQILGQKVEFLVSFYNNEISEKSEIFDDQFSVERPDGSNFTLKIRSTKLEDSAMYFCASSLKGYEQFFGPGTRLTVL.